Listed here are 25 T cell receptor beta chains from one sample, sequenced in a study of metastatic and nonmetastatic thyroid tumors. All patients reached thyroid surgery having received no treatment beforehand. Via MiXCR, TCRdb re-called the PCR reads. The repertoire includes about 4,400 clones, about 33% of them detected once, and roughly 38% sits in the top ten. Sample: adjacent normal tissue. The source of these receptors is a male donor with papillary thyroid cancer or a benign thyroid nodule (not recorded which). Some clones in this sample may be carry-over from other donors' samples.

The V gene is TRBV15, the J gene TRBJ1-5, with D uncertain. The CDR3 consists of 12 residues. In germline, CDR1 is LNHNV, CDR2 YYDKDF (reference sequence). V was cut by 0 bases and J by 5 bases, with 2 bases left in between. The CDR3: CATSRDDQPQHF. DNA of the CDR3: TGTGCCACCAGCAGAGATGATCAGCCCCAGCATTTT. Drawing the rest from reference TRBV15 and TRBJ1-5, the complete variable domain is DAMVIQNPRYQVTQFGKPVTLSCSQTLNHNVMYWYQQKSSQAPKLLFHYYDKDFNNEADTPDNFQSRRPNTSFCFLDIRSPGLGDTAMYLCATSRDDQPQHFGDGTRLSIL.

A few counts support this clone. One end of the junction does not line up with germline, which may come from a read error. The chain is built from TRBV6-1 and TRBJ2-7; 10 bases are shared with TRBD2. Germline assignment: CDR1 MNHNS and CDR2 SASEGT. The CDR3 covers 15 residues. The CDR3 nucleotides are TGTGCCAGCAGGGAAGCCCTAGCGGGGGTCTACGAGCAGTACTTC. Translating gives CASREALAGVYEQYF.

This clone was seen a few times. CDR3 region: CASSPWSMTGANVLTF. The CDR3 nucleotides read TGTGCCAGCAGTCCCTGGAGTATGACTGGGGCCAACGTCCTGACTTTC. The chain combines TRBV7-8 with TRBJ2-6; D ambiguous. This CDR3 has 16 amino acids. V lost 6 bases and J 2 bases, leaving 14 bases between the germline ends. In germline, CDR1 is SGHVS, CDR2 FQNEAQ.

The chain recombines TRBV20-1 with TRBJ2-3; 9 nucleotides align to TRBD1. V shed 5 bases, J shed 4 bases, and the junction held 7 bases outside the gene matches. This CDR3 region has 14 residues. CDR1 and CDR2 from the germline V gene are DFQATT and SNEGSKA (reference sequence). CDR3 bases: TGCAGTGCTGGGGACAGGGATGTCGCAGATACGCAGTATTTT. The encoded protein is CSAGDRDVADTQYF.

By share, this clone ranks as medium-sized. V is TRBV5-1 and J is TRBJ2-1, with TRBD2 matching over 16 bases. There are 18 residues in the CDR3. The germline CDR1 and CDR2 sequences are SGHRS and YFSETQ. V trimming: 2 bases; J trimming: 1 base; junction bases outside the gene matches: 3. The CDR3 is CASSFLGLAGGSYNEQFF. CDR3 in DNA: TGCGCCAGCAGCTTCTTGGGACTAGCGGGAGGGTCCTACAATGAGCAGTTCTTC.

Judged by abundance, this clone is medium-sized. The chain links TRBV20-1 to TRBJ2-1, with D uncertain. Germline V gives CDR1 DFQATT, CDR2 SNEGSKA (reference sequence). Trimming pared 4 bases from V and 0 bases from J, leaving 13 bases between. This CDR3 has 15 residues. Written as DNA, the CDR3 is TGCAGTGCTATGGGCCCCCGGCACTCCTACAATGAGCAGTTCTTC. This codes for CSAMGPRHSYNEQFF.

This clone is labeled medium-sized. The V call is TRBV9, the J call TRBJ2-3; TRBD2 matches at 13 bases. V was clipped by 4 bases and J by 3 bases; unmatched bases: 8. CDR1 and CDR2 from the germline V gene are SGDLS and YYNGEE. The CDR3 spans 17 residues. CDR3 protein: CASSSTGTSGVTDTQYF. The CDR3 DNA reads TGTGCCAGCAGCTCCACCGGGACTAGCGGGGTTACAGATACGCAGTATTTT.

The rearrangement joins TRBV11-2 to TRBJ2-7; D uncertain. The CDR3 spans 11 residues. Between the trimmed V and J ends, which lost 6 bases and 3 bases, there was a span of 6 bases. Germline assignment: CDR1 SGHAT and CDR2 FQNNGV. The CDR3 bases are TGTGCCAGCAGGATTTTCTACGAGCAGTACTTC. Translating gives CASRIFYEQYF.

This rearrangement joins TRBV27 to TRBJ1-2; D call uncertain. Germline CDR1 MNHEY, CDR2 SMNVEV (reference sequence). The CDR3 is 14 residues long. The ends were cut back, 5 bases at V and 3 bases at J, with 13 bases in the middle. The CDR3 DNA sequence: TGTGCCAGCAGTATCCTAGGGTGGGACTATGGCTACACCTTC. It codes for CASSILGWDYGYTF.

The chain joins TRBV12-3 or TRBV12-4 to TRBJ2-3, with TRBD2 matching 9 bases. The length of the CDR3 is 15 residues. Trimming took 4 bases from V and 5 from J; bases not matched to a gene: 7. CDR3: CASSWGGGAGDTQYF. The CDR3 bases are TGTGCCAGCAGTTGGGGCGGGGGGGCCGGAGATACGCAGTATTTT.

In this sample, this clone is hyperexpanded. The chain couples TRBV6-1 to TRBJ2-2; D may correspond to TRBD1 or TRBD2 (5 bases each). Germline values: CDR1 MNHNS, CDR2 SASEGT. V was cut by 5 bases and J by 5 bases, with 18 bases left in between. This CDR3 has 16 amino acids. CDR3 sequence reads: CASSRSPGTGTGELFF. CDR3 in DNA: TGTGCCAGCAGTCGAAGTCCCGGGACGGGGACCGGGGAGCTGTTTTTT.

The chain couples TRBV27 to TRBJ1-1; tentative D call: TRBD1 (5 bases). V was shortened by 7 bases and J by 4 bases, with 19 bases between the two germline ends. CDR1 and CDR2 (germline): MNHEY, SMNVEV (reference sequence). This CDR3 comprises 15 residues. The CDR3 here is CASTLAGREGTEAFF. CDR3 in DNA: TGTGCCAGCACCCTTGCGGGGCGCGAGGGCACTGAAGCTTTCTTT.

This clone was counted between two and nine times. The genes are TRBV19 and TRBJ2-3, with a possible D match to TRBD2 (6 bases). CDR3 length: 15 residues. Germline CDR1 is LNHDA and CDR2 is SQIVND (reference sequence). Trimming took 3 bases from V and 1 from J, leaving 11 bases between them. The CDR3 DNA sequence: TGTGCCAGTAGTATCTTCGGGAGCGGCACAGATACGCAGTATTTT. Protein product: CASSIFGSGTDTQYF.

This clone has more than one count but fewer than ten. The V call is TRBV2, the J call TRBJ1-2; the match to TRBD1 covers 7 bases. Germline-derived CDR1 and CDR2 are SNHLY and FYNNEI. There are 14 residues in the CDR3. V gave up 5 bases and J gave up 5 bases; unmatched junction bases: 8. The CDR3 sequence: CASSLNRQGYGYTF. As DNA, the CDR3 is TGTGCCAGCAGTCTAAATCGACAGGGATATGGCTACACCTTC.

This clone turned up a few times. The V call is TRBV19, the J call TRBJ2-5; 10 bases fit TRBD1. This CDR3 is built from 14 residues. The V segment lost 4 bases and the J segment 5 bases; nucleotides outside the gene matches: 4. From germline, CDR1 is LNHDA and CDR2 SQIVND (reference sequence). CDR3 sequence: CASSTTGGFETQYF. The CDR3 DNA follows: TGTGCCAGTAGTACGACAGGGGGCTTTGAGACCCAGTACTTC.

The sample holds a few counts of this clone. This chain connects TRBV24-1 to TRBJ2-1; TRBD2 is a possible D gene (6 bases). V was pared by 3 bases and J by 16 bases, with 24 bases between. In germline, CDR1 is KGHDR, CDR2 SFDVKD. This CDR3 is 15 amino acids long. Here the CDR3 reads CATSDNNGAGDLEFF. The CDR3 DNA is TGTGCCACCAGTGATAACAACGGAGCCGGGGACTTGGAATTCTTC.

This clone was observed a few times. The chain employs TRBV6-2 or TRBV6-3 and TRBJ1-5; TRBD1 is a possible D gene (6 bases). V was pared by 4 bases and J by 3 bases, with 13 bases between. Germline CDR1 reads MNHEY; CDR2 reads SVGEGT. This CDR3 is built from 15 residues. Here the CDR3 reads CASSFLGQNNQPQHF. In DNA form, the CDR3 reads TGTGCCAGCAGTTTCCTCGGACAGAACAATCAGCCCCAGCATTTT.

This clone showed up just a few times. This sequence joins TRBV19 and TRBJ1-3; the D is unclear. Germline V gene lookup returns CDR1 LNHDA and CDR2 SQIVND (reference sequence). The V end was cut by 6 bases, the J end by 0 bases, with 15 bases between. CDR3 length: 16 amino acids. The CDR3 DNA reads as TGTGCCAGTAGAAGCCACCGAGGAATCTCTGGAAACACCATATATTTT. Encoded protein: CASRSHRGISGNTIYF.

V and J are TRBV2 and TRBJ1-3; D gene uncertain. The CDR3 spans 15 residues. V dropped 6 bases and J dropped 4 bases, with 16 bases sitting between them. Per the germline V gene, CDR1 is SNHLY and CDR2 is FYNNEI. The CDR3 DNA sequence: TGTGCCAGCAGAACCGGGATAGTGGCAGGAAACACCATATATTTT. This sequence encodes CASRTGIVAGNTIYF.

This clone showed up just a few times. The J gene is TRBJ1-2, the V gene TRBV28; no firm D call. CDR1 MDHEN and CDR2 SYDVKM come from the germline V gene. V lost 5 bases and J lost 8, with 18 bases in between. This CDR3 is 14 amino acids long. CDR3 nucleotide sequence: TGTGCCAGCAGTCCACCGGCCCCGGGCAACGGCTACACCTTC. This codes for CASSPPAPGNGYTF.

This clone was recorded once. The V and J genes are TRBV7-3 and TRBJ1-1; possible D gene TRBD1, 5 bases. Trimming pared 7 bases from V and 3 bases from J, leaving 12 bases between. Looked up from germline, CDR1 is SGHTA and CDR2 is FQGTGA. This CDR3 region has 13 residues. The DNA of the CDR3 is TGTGCCAGCACCAGGGAGTTGGACACTGAAGCTTTCTTT. It yields the protein CASTRELDTEAFF.

This clone was seen a few times. CDR3 sequence (DNA): TGTGCCAGCAGAATCTTCAGCGAACTGAACACTGAAGCTTTCTTT. Its translation is CASRIFSELNTEAFF. The rearrangement joins TRBV2 to TRBJ1-1; D gene ambiguous. CDR1 and CDR2 (germline): SNHLY, FYNNEI. The CDR3 is 15 amino acids. Deletions cut 6 bases from V and 0 bases from J, with 14 bases between.

This clone has a handful of counts. The chain recombines TRBV6-2 or TRBV6-3 with TRBJ2-2; D unclear. Germline V gene sequence: CDR1 MNHEY, CDR2 SVGEGT. This CDR3 spans 16 amino acids. Trimming removed 0 bases at V and 0 bases at J, with 8 bases between. CDR3 amino acids: CASSYSWGANTGELFF. The CDR3, as DNA: TGTGCCAGCAGTTACTCGTGGGGTGCGAACACCGGGGAGCTGTTTTTT.

This clone counts as large (0.1 to 1%). V is TRBV30 and J is TRBJ1-3, with D unresolved. V lost 0 bases and J lost 3, with 6 bases in between. In germline, CDR1 is GTSNPN, CDR2 SVGIG (reference sequence). The CDR3 is 13 residues long. This CDR3 is CAWSVGGGNTIYF. The DNA of the CDR3 is TGTGCCTGGAGTGTCGGCGGTGGAAACACCATATATTTT.

This clone was recorded a few times. The chain is built from TRBV24-1 and TRBJ2-6; no firm D call. Germline-derived CDR1 and CDR2 are KGHDR and SFDVKD. V lost 5 bases, J lost 0 bases, and 4 bases lay in between. The CDR3 extends over 14 amino acids. The CDR3 region has the DNA TGTGCCACCAGTGCCAGCTCTGGGGCCAACGTCCTGACTTTC. It codes for CATSASSGANVLTF.